This T cell receptor (beta chain) was recorded in a study of T cell responses to AZD1222 COVID-19 vaccine. Using immunoSEQ multiplex PCR, the repertoire was profiled, and TCRdb retains in-frame clones only, with some absent. The sample carries approximately 110,000 clones, roughly 87% recorded once. Germline V gene lookup returns CDR1 DFQATT and CDR2 SNEGSKA (reference sequence). V dropped 3 bases and J dropped 7 bases, with 9 bases sitting between them. CDR3 size: 12 residues. Sequenced here: peripheral blood, sampled on day 0 of AZD1222 vaccination. The genes are TRBV20-1 and TRBJ1-4; D may be TRBD1 (5 bases). This TCR derives from an adult in good health. CDR3 in amino acids: CSASQGSEKLFF. The DNA of the CDR3 is TGCAGTGCTAGTCAGGGTAGTGAAAAACTGTTTTTT.